This is a list of T cell receptor beta chains from one sample in a study of blood T cell repertoires in COVID-19. Clones were read by immunoSEQ multiplex PCR, and TCRdb kept only the in-frame ones, dropping some. The sample lists hundreds of thousands of clones, 65% to 80% occurring once. The sample was peripheral blood. These receptors all stem from a woman aged 40-49 years with active or convalescent COVID-19. The CDR3 runs from the conserved cysteine through the conserved F or W. The order of the fields is clone size, D gene, J gene, V gene, CDR3 DNA, CDR3 protein. D genes are given only for firm matches. Some rows mark clone size as missing; the rest say once, few, many or name a class of expanded clone.

. TRBD1 TRBJ1-1 TRBV30 TGTGCCTGGGACAGGGGAGGGTCCAACACTGAAGCTTTCTTT CAWDRGGSNTEAFF
. . TRBJ2-3 TRBV6-1 TGTGCCAGCAGCGAACTCGGGACACCTGGTAGAGATACGCAGTATTTT CASSELGTPGRDTQYF
. . TRBJ1-2 TRBV2 TGTGCCAGCAGTTCGACCCCGGGTTCGGGCTACACCTTC CASSSTPGSGYTF
. TRBD2 TRBJ2-3 TRBV9 TGTGCCAGCAGCCAATGGACTAGCGCCACAGATACGCAGTATTTT CASSQWTSATDTQYF
once . TRBJ1-5 TRBV5-6 TGTGCCAGCAGCTTCACAGGGAAACAGCCCCAGCATTTT CASSFTGKQPQHF
. TRBD1 TRBJ1-1 TRBV5-1 TGCGCCAGCAGAAGGACAGGGAACACTGAAGCTTTCTTT CASRRTGNTEAFF
. TRBD1 TRBJ2-5 TRBV15 TGTGCCACCAGCCCGAGACAGGGGGCCCAAGAGACCCAGTACTTC CATSPRQGAQETQYF
. . TRBJ2-5 TRBV5-6 TGTGCCAGCAGCTTGTCGGGGGTGACCCAGTACTTC CASSLSGVTQYF
few TRBD1 TRBJ2-1 TRBV9 TGTGCCAGCAGCGTAGACACAGGGGAGTACAATGAGCAGTTCTTC CASSVDTGEYNEQFF
. . TRBJ1-1 TRBV2 TGTGCCAGCAGTGAGGACATTTCTACACCGAACACTGAAGCTTTCTTT CASSEDISTPNTEAFF
. TRBD1 TRBJ1-5 TRBV2 TGTGCCAGCAGTGATCTTTGGGACAGGGGTCCGTATAGCAATCAGCCCCAGCATTTT CASSDLWDRGPYSNQPQHF
. TRBD1 TRBJ1-2 TRBV28 TGTGCCAGCGGAGGTATGATGACAGGGGGAGTCTATGGCTACACCTTC CASGGMMTGGVYGYTF
. . TRBJ1-3 TRBV18 TGTGCCAGCTCACCTCAGGGTTCTGGAAACACCATATATTTT CASSPQGSGNTIYF
. . TRBJ2-7 TRBV3-1/TRBV3-2 TGTGCCAGCAGCCAAGGACTACTCAGTCCCTACGAGCAGTACTTC CASSQGLLSPYEQYF
once TRBD1 TRBJ1-2 TRBV5-6 TGTGCCAGCAGCCCGCAACGGACAGGGGGCTATGGCTACACCTTC CASSPQRTGGYGYTF
. . TRBJ2-7 TRBV6-6 TGTGCCAGCAGTCCTCCGGACTCTCTATTTTACTTC CASSPPDSLFYF
. . TRBJ2-1 TRBV2 TGTGCCAGCAGTGAGATGGCGGCGCAGTTCTTC CASSEMAAQFF
. . TRBJ1-4 TRBV28 TGTGCCAGCAGTTTAGGCAGCGGTGAAAAACTGTTTTTT CASSLGSGEKLFF
. . TRBJ1-2 TRBV9 TGTGCCAGCAGCGTCGGACTGGGCACCGAAGGGGGCTACACCTTC CASSVGLGTEGGYTF
. . TRBJ1-2 TRBV5-5 TGTGCCAGCAGCTTGTGGGGAGGATGGGATGGCTACACCTTC CASSLWGGWDGYTF
. . TRBJ1-5 TRBV24-1 TGTGCCACCAGTGATTTTAGCAGCTATCAGCCCCAGCATTTT CATSDFSSYQPQHF
. . TRBJ1-6 TRBV2 TGTGCCACCCGTTTGGGCATGGATAATAATTCACCCCTCCACTTT CATRLGMDNNSPLHF
. TRBD2 TRBJ2-1 TRBV5-1 TGCGCCAGCAGCCTCCGTTCGGGGGGGCCGGGTGAGCAGTTCTTC CASSLRSGGPGEQFF
. TRBD1 TRBJ1-6 TRBV3-1/TRBV3-2 TGTGCCAGCGCACTTCAGGGGGCCGGATCACCCCTCCACTTT CASALQGAGSPLHF
. . TRBJ2-6 TRBV5-6 TGTGCCAGCAGCTTGGCCACAGGCAGGAGAACTGGGGCCAACGTCCTGACTTTC CASSLATGRRTGANVLTF
. TRBD2 TRBJ2-1 TRBV5-1 TGCGCCAGCAGCTTGGACCCGGGGGGCAATGAGCAGTTCTTC CASSLDPGGNEQFF
. . TRBJ2-2 TRBV6-5 TGTGCCAGCAGGGCCGTGGCCGGGGAGCTGTTTTTT CASRAVAGELFF
. . TRBJ1-1 TRBV30 TGTGCCTGGAGTGTAAACCTAAACACTGAAGCTTTCTTT CAWSVNLNTEAFF
. TRBD1 TRBJ1-3 TRBV4-1 TGCGCCAGCAGCCGGACAGGGGGCGCCGGAAACACCATATATTTT CASSRTGGAGNTIYF
. . TRBJ1-2 TRBV6-5 TGTGCCAGCAGTATGGGGGCCTATGGCTACACCTTC CASSMGAYGYTF
. . TRBJ1-2 TRBV9 TGTGCCAGCAGCGTAGATAGTAACTATGGCTACACCTTC CASSVDSNYGYTF
. . TRBJ1-1 TRBV28 TGTGCCAGCAGTTTATGGGGAGCTATGGGCACTGAAGCTTTCTTT CASSLWGAMGTEAFF
once . TRBJ2-3 TRBV4-1 TGCGCCAGCAGCCCCCGGTCGTTTTCAGATACGCAGTATTTT CASSPRSFSDTQYF
. . TRBJ1-3 TRBV5-1 TGCGCCAGCAGCGGAGCCACAGGGAACTCTGGAAACACCATATATTTT CASSGATGNSGNTIYF
. . TRBJ1-6 TRBV27 TGTGCCAGCCGCAAGGAGGCGATCCAGGGGCGGTCACCCCTCCACTTT CASRKEAIQGRSPLHF
. . TRBJ1-3 TRBV21-1 TGTGCCAGCAGCAGGGGCAGGGAAATCTCTGGAAACACCATATATTTT CASSRGREISGNTIYF
. TRBD2 TRBJ2-3 TRBV3-1/TRBV3-2 TGTGCCAGCAGCCCAACTAGCGGGCTAAGCCCTCTAGATACGCAGTATTTT CASSPTSGLSPLDTQYF
. TRBD1 TRBJ2-3 TRBV6-1 TGTGCCAGCAGTGAAGGGGACAGGAACACAGATACGCAGTATTTT CASSEGDRNTDTQYF
. TRBD2 TRBJ2-4 TRBV7-2 TGTGCCAGCAGCTTAAATCTCGGGGGGTGGGACATTCAGTACTTC CASSLNLGGWDIQYF
. TRBD2 TRBJ2-1 TRBV9 TGTGCCAGCAGCGTAGGGACTAGCGGGGGGGGAAGCTCCTACAATGAGCAGTTCTTC CASSVGTSGGGSSYNEQFF
. TRBD1 TRBJ1-6 TRBV5-1 TGCGCCAGCAGCTTGGTGGGGGGGACAGGGGGCGATTCACCCCTCCACTTT CASSLVGGTGGDSPLHF
. . TRBJ2-1 TRBV21-1 TGTGCCAGCAGCAAAACAAAGGGACAGGGGAAGCCTTACAATGAGCAGTTCTTC CASSKTKGQGKPYNEQFF
. . TRBJ2-7 TRBV27 TGTGCCAGCAGTCGTCTGGTGGGGGGGGCATCCTACGAGCAGTACTTC CASSRLVGGASYEQYF
once . TRBJ1-2 TRBV2 TGTGCCAGTAAGAACAGGGTTTTGAATGGCTACACCTTC CASKNRVLNGYTF
. . TRBJ1-6 TRBV6-5 TGTGCCAGCATGGAGGGAAATCCTTCACCCCTCCACTTT CASMEGNPSPLHF
. . TRBJ1-2 TRBV5-1 TGCGCCAGCAGCCCTAATGGGGCTGACTATGGCTACACCTTC CASSPNGADYGYTF
many TRBD1 TRBJ1-6 TRBV5-4 TGTGCCAGCAGCTCACAGGGGGCCCGATCACCCCTCCACTTT CASSSQGARSPLHF
. TRBD2 TRBJ2-3 TRBV7-3 TGTGCCAGCAGCGCCCGCGGCGGGCGGGGGGGCACAGATACGCAGTATTTT CASSARGGRGGTDTQYF
few . TRBJ1-1 TRBV19 TGTGCCAGTTCCTCAGGGGTCGGCACTGAAGCTTTCTTT CASSSGVGTEAFF
. . TRBJ1-1 TRBV7-3 TGTGCCAGCAGCCTCGGGGCGGGGGTGAACACTGAAGCTTTCTTT CASSLGAGVNTEAFF
. . TRBJ2-2 TRBV4-2 TGTGCCAGCAGCCTCGGAGCGCCCCCGAACACCGGGGAGCTGTTTTTT CASSLGAPPNTGELFF
. . TRBJ2-1 TRBV29-1 TGCAGCGTTGAAAAAGGGGCAGGTGAGCAGTTCTTC CSVEKGAGEQFF
. TRBD2 TRBJ2-5 TRBV28 TGTGCCAGCAGTGGGGACGGGGGGGGAGGAGAGACCCAGTACTTC CASSGDGGGGETQYF
. . TRBJ1-5 TRBV7-2 TGTGCCAGCAGCGCTGGGGGGGACGGAAATCAGCCCCAGCATTTT CASSAGGDGNQPQHF
. . TRBJ1-1 TRBV5-5 TGTGCCAGCAGCTTGCAGGGCGAAGCTTTCTTT CASSLQGEAFF
. TRBD1 TRBJ1-2 TRBV6-5 TGTGCCAGCAGGAAGGGGGCGCAGGGCTACACCTTC CASRKGAQGYTF
. TRBD1 TRBJ1-6 TRBV5-6 TGTGCCAGCAGCTTGACAGGGGGTAATTCACCCCTCCACTTT CASSLTGGNSPLHF
. . TRBJ2-6 TRBV4-2 TGTGCCAGCAGCCAAGTAGGCGGCTACGCGGCCAACGTCCTGACTTTC CASSQVGGYAANVLTF